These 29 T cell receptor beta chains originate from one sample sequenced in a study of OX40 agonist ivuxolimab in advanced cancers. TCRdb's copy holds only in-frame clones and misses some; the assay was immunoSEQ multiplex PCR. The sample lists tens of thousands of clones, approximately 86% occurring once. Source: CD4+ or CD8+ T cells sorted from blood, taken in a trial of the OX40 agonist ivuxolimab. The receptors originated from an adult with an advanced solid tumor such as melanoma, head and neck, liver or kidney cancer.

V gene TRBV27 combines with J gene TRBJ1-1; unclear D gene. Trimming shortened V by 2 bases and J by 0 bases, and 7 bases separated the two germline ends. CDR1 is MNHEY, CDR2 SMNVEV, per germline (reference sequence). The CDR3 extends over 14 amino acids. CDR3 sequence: CASSLKSLNTEAFF. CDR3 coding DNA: TGTGCCAGCAGTTTAAAGAGCTTGAACACTGAAGCTTTCTTT.

The CDR3 region has the DNA TGTGCCAGCAGTGGGGAACAGGGATATGAGACCTACAATGAGCAGTTCTTC. Translating gives CASSGEQGYETYNEQFF. This chain joins TRBV6-1 and TRBJ2-1; weak D call: TRBD1 (6 bases). The germline gives CDR1 MNHNS, CDR2 SASEGT. Trimming removed 4 bases at V and 2 bases at J, with 18 bases between. This CDR3 has 17 amino acids.

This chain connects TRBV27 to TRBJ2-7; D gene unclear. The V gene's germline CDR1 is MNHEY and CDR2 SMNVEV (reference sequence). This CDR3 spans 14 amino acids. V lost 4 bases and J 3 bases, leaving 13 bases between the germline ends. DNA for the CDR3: TGTGCCAGCAGTTCCCGCTCACCGGACTACGAGCAGTACTTC. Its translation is CASSSRSPDYEQYF.

The CDR3: CSAGGDRVHEQYF. CDR3 nucleotides: TGCAGCGCAGGGGGGGACAGGGTTCACGAGCAGTACTTC. The chain combines TRBV29-1 with TRBJ2-7; 9 bases map to TRBD1. V shed 7 bases and J 5 bases; nucleotides not matched to a gene: 9. The germline V gene has CDR1 SQVTM and CDR2 ANQGSEA. The CDR3 has 13 amino acids.

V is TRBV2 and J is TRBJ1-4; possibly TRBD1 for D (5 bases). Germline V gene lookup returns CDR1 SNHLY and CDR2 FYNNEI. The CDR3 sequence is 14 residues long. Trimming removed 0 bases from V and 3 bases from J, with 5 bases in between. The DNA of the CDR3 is TGTGCCAGCAGTGAAGCGGGGCCTAATGAAAAACTGTTTTTT. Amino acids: CASSEAGPNEKLFF.

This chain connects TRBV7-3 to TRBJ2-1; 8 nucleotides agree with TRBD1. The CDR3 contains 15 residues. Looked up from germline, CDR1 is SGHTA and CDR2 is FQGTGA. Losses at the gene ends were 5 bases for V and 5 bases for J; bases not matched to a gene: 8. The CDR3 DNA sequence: TGTGCCAGCAGCCCCAGCCGACAGGGGAACAATGAGCAGTTCTTC. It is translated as CASSPSRQGNNEQFF.

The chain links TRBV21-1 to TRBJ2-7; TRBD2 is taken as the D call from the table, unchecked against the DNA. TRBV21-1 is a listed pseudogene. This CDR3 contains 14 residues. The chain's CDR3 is CASIQRGPSYEQYF. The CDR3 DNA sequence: TGTGCCAGCATTCAGCGGGGGCCCTCCTACGAGCAGTACTTC.

The CDR3 region is CASSSTGTDTQYF. The DNA for the CDR3 is TGTGCCAGCAGCTCCACAGGGACGGATACGCAGTATTTT. The V gene is TRBV7-3, the J gene TRBJ2-3; the D gene is possibly TRBD1 (6 bases). CDR1 SGHTA and CDR2 FQGTGA come from the germline V gene. The CDR3 contains 13 residues. V was pared by 4 bases and J by 6 bases, with 11 bases between.

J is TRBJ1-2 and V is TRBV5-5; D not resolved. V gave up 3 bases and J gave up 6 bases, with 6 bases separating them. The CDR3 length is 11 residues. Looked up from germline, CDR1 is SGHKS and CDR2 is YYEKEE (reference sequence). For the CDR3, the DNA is TGTGCCAGCAGCTCGTTGCATGGCTACACCTTC. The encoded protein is CASSSLHGYTF.

The CDR3 DNA reads as TGTGCCAGCAGCGGCGCGGGGGCTTATTTCGGGCAGTACTTC. Protein: CASSGAGAYFGQYF. The genes are TRBV5-6 and TRBJ2-7; D perhaps matches TRBD2 (7 bases). Trimming shortened V by 4 bases and J by 9 bases, and 20 bases separated the two germline ends. The CDR3 sequence is 14 residues long. CDR1 is SGHDT and CDR2 is YYEEEE in the germline V gene.

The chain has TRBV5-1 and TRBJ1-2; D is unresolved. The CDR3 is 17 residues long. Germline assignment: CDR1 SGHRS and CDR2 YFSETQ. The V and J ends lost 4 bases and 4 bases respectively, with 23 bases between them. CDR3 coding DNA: TGCGCCAGCAGCCTGGGTATTAATGATAAGAAAAGCTATGGCTACACCTTC. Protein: CASSLGINDKKSYGYTF.

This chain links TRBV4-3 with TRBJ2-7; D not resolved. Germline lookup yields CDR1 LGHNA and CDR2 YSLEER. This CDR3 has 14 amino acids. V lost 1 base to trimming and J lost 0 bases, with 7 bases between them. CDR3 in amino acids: CASSQGRGSYEQYF. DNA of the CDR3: TGCGCCAGCAGCCAAGGACGCGGCTCCTACGAGCAGTACTTC.

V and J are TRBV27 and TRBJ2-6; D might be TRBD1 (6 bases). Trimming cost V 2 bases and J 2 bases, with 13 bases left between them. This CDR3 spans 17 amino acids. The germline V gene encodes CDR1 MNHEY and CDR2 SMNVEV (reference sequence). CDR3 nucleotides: TGTGCCAGCAGTTTACAGGGGCATGTGACTGGGGCCAACGTCCTGACTTTC. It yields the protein CASSLQGHVTGANVLTF.

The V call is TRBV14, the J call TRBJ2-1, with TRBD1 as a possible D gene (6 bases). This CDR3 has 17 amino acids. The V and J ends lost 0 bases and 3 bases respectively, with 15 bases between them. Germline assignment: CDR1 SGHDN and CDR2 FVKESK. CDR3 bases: TGTGCCAGCAGCCAAGATCGAGGGGGAAGGGGCTACAATGAGCAGTTCTTC. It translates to CASSQDRGGRGYNEQFF.

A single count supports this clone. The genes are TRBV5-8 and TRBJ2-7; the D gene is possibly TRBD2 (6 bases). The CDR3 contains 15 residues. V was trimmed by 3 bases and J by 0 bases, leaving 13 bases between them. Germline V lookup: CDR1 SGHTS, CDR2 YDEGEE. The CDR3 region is CASSWGDSSSYEQYF. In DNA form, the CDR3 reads TGTGCCAGCAGCTGGGGGGACTCCAGCTCCTACGAGCAGTACTTC.

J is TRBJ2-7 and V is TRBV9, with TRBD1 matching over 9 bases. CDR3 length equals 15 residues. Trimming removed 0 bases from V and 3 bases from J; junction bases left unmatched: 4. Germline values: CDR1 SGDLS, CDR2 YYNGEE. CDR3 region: CASSVAQGALYEQYF. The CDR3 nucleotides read TGTGCCAGCAGCGTAGCACAGGGGGCCCTCTACGAGCAGTACTTC.

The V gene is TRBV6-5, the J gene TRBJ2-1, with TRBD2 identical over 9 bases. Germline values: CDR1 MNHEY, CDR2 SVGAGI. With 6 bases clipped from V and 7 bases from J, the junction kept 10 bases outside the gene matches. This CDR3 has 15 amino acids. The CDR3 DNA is TGTGCCAGCAGCCACTGGGGACTAGCTTTGAATGAGCAGTTCTTC. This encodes CASSHWGLALNEQFF.

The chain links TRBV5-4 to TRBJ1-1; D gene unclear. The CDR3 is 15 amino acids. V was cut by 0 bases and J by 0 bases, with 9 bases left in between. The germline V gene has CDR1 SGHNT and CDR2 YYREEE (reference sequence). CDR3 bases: TGTGCCAGCAGCTTGGGACCTGAGATGAACACTGAAGCTTTCTTT. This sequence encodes CASSLGPEMNTEAFF.

As DNA, the CDR3 is TGTGCCAGCAGCTTTCAGGGAGGCGGCTACACCTTC. This codes for CASSFQGGGYTF. V and J are TRBV9 and TRBJ1-2, with TRBD1 as a possible D gene (5 bases). Germline lookup yields CDR1 SGDLS and CDR2 YYNGEE. The V end lost 4 bases, the J end lost 8 bases, and 12 bases lay between the germline ends. CDR3 size: 12 residues.

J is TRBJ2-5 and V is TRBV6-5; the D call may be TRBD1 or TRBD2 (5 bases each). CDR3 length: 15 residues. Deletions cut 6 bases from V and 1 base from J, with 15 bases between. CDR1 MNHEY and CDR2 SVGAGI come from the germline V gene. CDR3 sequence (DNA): TGTGCCAGCAGCAGGGACGTGGGGCCCCAAGAGACCCAGTACTTC. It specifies CASSRDVGPQETQYF.

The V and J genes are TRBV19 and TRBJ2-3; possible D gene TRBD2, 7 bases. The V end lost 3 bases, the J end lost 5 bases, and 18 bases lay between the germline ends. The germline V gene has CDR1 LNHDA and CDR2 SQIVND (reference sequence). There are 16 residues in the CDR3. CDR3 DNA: TGTGCCAGTAGTATCCGAGGGGGGGCCGAGGTAGATACGCAGTATTTT. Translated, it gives CASSIRGGAEVDTQYF.

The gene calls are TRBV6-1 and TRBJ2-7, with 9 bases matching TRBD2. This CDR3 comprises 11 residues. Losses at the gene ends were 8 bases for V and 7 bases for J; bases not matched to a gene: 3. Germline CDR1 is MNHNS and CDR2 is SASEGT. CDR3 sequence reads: CASGRGGEQYF. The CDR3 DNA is TGTGCCAGCGGGCGGGGGGGAGAGCAGTACTTC.

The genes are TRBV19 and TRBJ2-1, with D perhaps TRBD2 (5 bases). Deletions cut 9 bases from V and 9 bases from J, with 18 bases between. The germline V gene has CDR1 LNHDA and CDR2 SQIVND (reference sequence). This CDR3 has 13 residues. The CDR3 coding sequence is TGTGCCAGCGGCGCGACGGGGATTGGTGAGCAGTTCTTC. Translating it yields CASGATGIGEQFF.

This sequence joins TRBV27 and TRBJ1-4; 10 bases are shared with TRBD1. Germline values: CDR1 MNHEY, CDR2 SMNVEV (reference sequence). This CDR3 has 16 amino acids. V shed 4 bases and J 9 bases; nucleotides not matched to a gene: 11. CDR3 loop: CASSSAADRGSKKLFF. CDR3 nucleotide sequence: TGTGCCAGCAGTTCCGCTGCGGACAGGGGGAGTAAAAAACTGTTTTTT. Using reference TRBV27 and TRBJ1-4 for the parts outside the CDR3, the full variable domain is EAQVTQNPRYLITVTGKKLTVTCSQNMNHEYMSWYRQDPGLGLRQIYYSMNVEVTDKGDVPEGYKVSRKEKRNFPLILESPSPNQTSLYFCASSSAADRGSKKLFFGSGTQLSVL.

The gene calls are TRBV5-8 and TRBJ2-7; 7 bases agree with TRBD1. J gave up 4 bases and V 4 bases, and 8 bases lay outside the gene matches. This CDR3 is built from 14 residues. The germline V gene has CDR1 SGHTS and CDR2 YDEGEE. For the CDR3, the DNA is TGTGCCAGCAGCAGTACCGGGACAGTTTACGAGCAGTACTTC. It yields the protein CASSSTGTVYEQYF.

The CDR3 DNA is TGTGCCAGCAGCCAGAATGCAGGGGGAGCAGTAACTGAAGCTTTCTTT. It translates to CASSQNAGGAVTEAFF. This chain connects TRBV7-9 to TRBJ1-1; 7 positions match TRBD1. The CDR3 consists of 16 residues. With 5 bases clipped from V and 5 bases from J, the junction kept 14 bases outside the gene matches. The germline CDR1 and CDR2 sequences are SEHNR and FQNEAQ (reference sequence).

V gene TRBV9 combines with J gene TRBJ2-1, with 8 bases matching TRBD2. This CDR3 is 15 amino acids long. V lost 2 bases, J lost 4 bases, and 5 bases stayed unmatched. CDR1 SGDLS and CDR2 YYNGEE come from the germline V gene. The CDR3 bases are TGTGCCAGCAGCGTGGGGGGACTAGTGTACAATGAGCAGTTCTTC. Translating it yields CASSVGGLVYNEQFF.

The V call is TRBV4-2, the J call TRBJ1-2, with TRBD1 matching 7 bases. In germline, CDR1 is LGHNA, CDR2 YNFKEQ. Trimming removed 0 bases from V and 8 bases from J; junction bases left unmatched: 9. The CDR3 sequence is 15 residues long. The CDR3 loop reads CASSQETGSPGGYTF. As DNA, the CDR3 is TGTGCCAGCAGCCAAGAGACAGGGTCCCCCGGGGGCTACACCTTC.

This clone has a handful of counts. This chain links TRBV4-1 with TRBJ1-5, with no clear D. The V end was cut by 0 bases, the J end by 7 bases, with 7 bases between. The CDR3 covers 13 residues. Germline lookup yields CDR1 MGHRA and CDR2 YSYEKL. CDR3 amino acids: CASSQDPGQPQHF. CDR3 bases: TGCGCCAGCAGCCAAGATCCGGGGCAGCCCCAGCATTTT.